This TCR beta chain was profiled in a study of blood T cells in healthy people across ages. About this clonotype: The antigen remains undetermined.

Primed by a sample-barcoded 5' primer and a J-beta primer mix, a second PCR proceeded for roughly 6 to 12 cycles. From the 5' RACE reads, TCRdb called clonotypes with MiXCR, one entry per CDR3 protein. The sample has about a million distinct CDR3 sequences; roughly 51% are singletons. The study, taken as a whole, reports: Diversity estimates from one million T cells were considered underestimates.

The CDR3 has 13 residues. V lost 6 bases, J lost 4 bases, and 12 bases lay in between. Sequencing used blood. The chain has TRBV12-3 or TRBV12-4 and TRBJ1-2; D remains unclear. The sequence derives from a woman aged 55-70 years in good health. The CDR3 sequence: CASSYSTSYGYTF. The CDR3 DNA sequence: TGTGCCAGCAGCTACAGCACCTCCTATGGCTACACCTTC.